The 27 T cell receptor beta chains below come from one sample, sequenced in a study of graft-versus-host responses after intestinal transplantation. Measured with immunoSEQ multiplex PCR; TCRdb has only the in-frame clones, and not every one. This sample carries 15,000 to 20,000 clones, around 33% of them seen once, and the ten largest clones take 2% to 2.5%. The source was alloreactive CD4+ T cells from a mixed lymphocyte reaction culture, collected before transplantation. Subset indicated: CFSE-low proliferating T cells sorted from roughly six-day pre-transplant mixed lymphocyte reaction (GvH or HvG direction). The receptors originated from a human patient who was an organ donor for intestinal transplantation.

This clone was detected only a few times. The chain couples TRBV4-2 to TRBJ1-1, with a weak D call TRBD1 (5 bases). Germline-derived CDR1 and CDR2 are LGHNA and YNFKEQ. The CDR3 sequence is 13 residues long. Trimming removed 5 bases at V and 0 bases at J, with 7 bases between. The CDR3 DNA reads as TGTGCCAGCAGCTTGACAGTGAACACTGAAGCTTTCTTT. Its translation is CASSLTVNTEAFF.

The V and J genes are TRBV4-2 and TRBJ2-3; 12 nucleotides align to TRBD2. The V gene's germline CDR1 is LGHNA and CDR2 YNFKEQ. The CDR3 is 16 amino acids. The junction had 6 bases not matched to a gene; V was cut back by 4 bases and J by 4 bases. The CDR3 DNA reads TGTGCCAGCAGCCCGCGGACTAGCGGGGCCGCAGATACGCAGTATTTT. Its protein is CASSPRTSGAADTQYF.

V is TRBV27 and J is TRBJ1-5, with D possibly matching TRBD1 (5 bases). CDR3 length: 14 amino acids. Germline lookup yields CDR1 MNHEY and CDR2 SMNVEV (reference sequence). V was trimmed by 5 bases and J by 7 bases, leaving 15 bases between them. DNA for the CDR3: TGTGCCAGCAGTACCCGACAGTCTTTCCAGCCCCAGCATTTT. Translating it yields CASSTRQSFQPQHF.

The chain joins TRBV29-1 to TRBJ1-4; D remains unclear. CDR3 length: 12 residues. CDR1 and CDR2 from the germline V gene are SQVTM and ANQGSEA. Trimming removed 3 bases at V and 6 bases at J, with 8 bases between. The CDR3 protein is CSVDFGYEKLFF. CDR3 coding DNA: TGCAGCGTTGATTTTGGGTATGAAAAACTGTTTTTT.

By share, this clone counts as large. Other nucleotide sequences in the sample specify the same CDR3. The rearrangement links TRBV5-4 to TRBJ2-7, with 11 bases lining up with TRBD2. CDR1 and CDR2 (germline): SGHNT, YYREEE (reference sequence). The V gene end was trimmed by 1 base and the J gene end by 0 bases; junction bases not matched to a gene: 0. The CDR3 sequence is 15 residues long. The chain's CDR3 is CASSLTSGSSYEQYF. In DNA, the CDR3 is TGTGCCAGCAGCTTGACTAGCGGGAGCTCCTACGAGCAGTACTTC.

This clone was observed a handful of times. The rearrangement links TRBV7-2 to TRBJ2-3; TRBD1 might be the D (6 bases). The CDR3 has 15 amino acids. Trimming removed 1 base from V and 0 bases from J, with 8 bases in between. Germline V lookup: CDR1 SGHTA, CDR2 FQGNSA. DNA for the CDR3: TGTGCCAGCAGCTTAGTAGACAGGAGCACAGATACGCAGTATTTT. It yields the protein CASSLVDRSTDTQYF. Full variable domain (outside the CDR3, taken from reference TRBV7-2 and TRBJ2-3): GAGVSQSPSNKVTEKGKDVELRCDPISGHTALYWYRQSLGQGLEFLIYFQGNSAPDKSGLPSDRFSAERTGGSVSTLTIQRTQQEDSAVYLCASSLVDRSTDTQYFGPGTRLTVL.

This clone has a single count. V usage is TRBV15 and J usage is TRBJ2-4; D remains ambiguous. CDR1 and CDR2 from the germline V gene are LNHNV and YYDKDF (reference sequence). The CDR3 is made up of 14 amino acids. V was shortened by 0 bases and J by 9 bases, with 12 bases between the two germline ends. This CDR3 is CATSRDRMLGIQYF. CDR3 coding DNA: TGTGCCACCAGCAGAGATCGGATGTTGGGCATTCAGTACTTC.

This clone came up a few times. V gene TRBV6-5 combines with J gene TRBJ2-2; D possibly matches TRBD1 or TRBD2 (5 bases each). The V end lost 1 base, the J end lost 6 bases, and 9 bases lay between the germline ends. There are 14 residues in the CDR3. Germline V gene sequence: CDR1 MNHEY, CDR2 SVGAGI. CDR3 bases: TGTGCCAGCAGTTACTTCGGGACCCCCGGGGAGCTGTTTTTT. Protein sequence: CASSYFGTPGELFF.

This chain uses TRBV6-5 with TRBJ2-7; 10 nucleotides agree with TRBD1. J lost 2 bases, V lost 6 bases, and 4 bases had no gene match. The CDR3 is 14 amino acids. CDR1 and CDR2 from the germline V gene are MNHEY and SVGAGI. CDR3 sequence: CASRLGQGTYEQYF. The CDR3 DNA reads TGTGCCAGCAGGTTGGGACAGGGGACCTACGAGCAGTACTTC.

This clone turned up a few times. The chain combines TRBV6-6 with TRBJ1-5, with TRBD1 matching over 10 bases. V trimming: 6 bases; J trimming: 5 bases; junction bases outside the gene matches: 10. The germline gives CDR1 MNHNY, CDR2 SVGAGI (reference sequence). The CDR3 consists of 16 residues. CDR3 sequence: CASSQGTGAVYQPQHF. In DNA form, the CDR3 reads TGTGCCAGCAGCCAAGGGACAGGGGCTGTCTATCAGCCCCAGCATTTT.

V usage is TRBV20-1 and J usage is TRBJ1-5, with no clear D. The CDR3 loop spans 11 amino acids. Germline V lookup: CDR1 DFQATT, CDR2 SNEGSKA (reference sequence). V shed 6 bases and J shed 4 bases, with 7 bases lying between them. CDR3: CSASANQPQHF. CDR3 nucleotide sequence: TGCAGTGCCAGTGCAAATCAGCCCCAGCATTTT.

V usage is TRBV6-5 and J usage is TRBJ2-7; 9 bases are a match to TRBD1. The germline gives CDR1 MNHEY, CDR2 SVGAGI. The V segment lost 10 bases and the J segment 6 bases; nucleotides outside the gene matches: 7. CDR3 length equals 12 residues. In DNA, the CDR3 is TGTGCCATCAGCCGACAGGGGGGCGAGCAGTACTTC. This translates into CAISRQGGEQYF.

This clone was picked up a small number of times. The CDR3 sequence is CASSPSGVRVYGYTF. DNA of the CDR3: TGTGCCAGCAGCCCCTCGGGGGTCAGGGTGTATGGCTACACCTTC. This sequence joins TRBV7-9 and TRBJ1-2, with TRBD1 as a possible D gene (5 bases). Germline V gives CDR1 SEHNR, CDR2 FQNEAQ (reference sequence). The CDR3 loop spans 15 amino acids. The germline V and J ends were trimmed by 5 bases and 5 bases, with 18 bases remaining between them.

There are a few counts of this clone. This chain joins TRBV6-6 and TRBJ2-2, with 7 positions matching TRBD1. Germline assignment: CDR1 MNHNY and CDR2 SVGAGI (reference sequence). Trimming removed 9 bases from V and 6 bases from J; junction bases left unmatched: 7. The CDR3 sequence is 13 residues long. CDR3 region: CASRQQGPGELFF. The CDR3 DNA follows: TGTGCCAGTAGACAACAGGGGCCCGGGGAGCTGTTTTTT.

In this sample, this clone is medium-sized. The chain is built from TRBV10-2 and TRBJ2-7; a possible D gene is TRBD2 (6 bases). The germline CDR1 and CDR2 sequences are WSHSY and SAAADI. V shed 2 bases and J shed 2 bases, with 10 bases lying between them. The CDR3 loop spans 14 amino acids. CDR3 amino acids: CASSEPPGAYEQYF. CDR3 coding DNA: TGCGCCAGCAGTGAGCCTCCGGGAGCCTACGAGCAGTACTTC.

This clone occurred a few times. The genes are TRBV7-3 and TRBJ1-2, with no clear D. V lost 2 bases and J lost 2, with 6 bases in between. This CDR3 contains 13 residues. Germline V gives CDR1 SGHTA, CDR2 FQGTGA. The CDR3 sequence: CASSLPVNYGYTF. CDR3 DNA sequence: TGTGCCAGCAGCTTACCCGTGAACTATGGCTACACCTTC.

The chain is built from TRBV11-2 and TRBJ1-4; TRBD1 is a possible D gene (6 bases). Trimming took off 7 bases at V and 0 bases at J, with 18 bases between the two ends. In germline, CDR1 is SGHAT, CDR2 FQNNGV. This CDR3 is 17 amino acids long. CDR3 coding DNA: TGTGCCAGCACCGACAGGCCGACTGGAGCAACTAATGAAAAACTGTTTTTT. This translates into CASTDRPTGATNEKLFF.

This clone was detected only a few times. The chain uses TRBV7-2 and TRBJ2-2; tentative D call: TRBD1 (6 bases). V dropped 7 bases and J dropped 5 bases, with 20 bases sitting between them. Germline lookup yields CDR1 SGHTA and CDR2 FQGNSA. This CDR3 spans 16 amino acids. The CDR3 loop reads CASTRRGTRGTGELFF. CDR3 bases: TGTGCCAGCACCCGACGAGGGACCAGGGGTACCGGGGAGCTGTTTTTT.

V gene TRBV6-1 combines with J gene TRBJ2-3; 11 bases line up with TRBD2. This CDR3 spans 19 amino acids. V gave up 2 bases and J gave up 3 bases; unmatched junction bases: 13. Germline CDR1 MNHNS, CDR2 SASEGT. The DNA of the CDR3 is TGTGCCAGCAGTGAAAAGGTCGTAGCGGGAGGGCCGGGGACAGATACGCAGTATTTT. Its translation is CASSEKVVAGGPGTDTQYF.

The chain carries TRBV21-1 and TRBJ1-5; the table calls TRBD1, which could not be checked here. TRBV21-1 is designated a pseudogene. This CDR3 is built from 16 residues. CDR3 region: CASSLHDRGENQPQHF. The CDR3 nucleotides are TGTGCCAGCAGCCTCCATGACAGGGGTGAGAATCAGCCCCAGCATTTT.

The V and J genes are TRBV9 and TRBJ2-3, with TRBD2 matching over 7 bases. Germline CDR1 reads SGDLS; CDR2 reads YYNGEE. This CDR3 region has 16 residues. Losses at the gene ends were 0 bases for V and 0 bases for J; bases not matched to a gene: 4. The CDR3 is CASSVVGEGSTDTQYF. DNA of the CDR3: TGTGCCAGCAGCGTAGTCGGGGAGGGAAGCACAGATACGCAGTATTTT.

The J gene is TRBJ2-3, the V gene TRBV11-2; 10 bases match TRBD2. The V gene end was trimmed by 0 bases and the J gene end by 2 bases; junction bases not matched to a gene: 5. The CDR3 has 17 amino acids. CDR1 and CDR2 from the germline V gene are SGHAT and FQNNGV. As DNA, the CDR3 is TGTGCCAGCAGCTTAGAGGCTAGCGGGAGCCCCACAGATACGCAGTATTTT. This sequence encodes CASSLEASGSPTDTQYF.

Sample share makes this clone medium-sized. V usage is TRBV11-2 and J usage is TRBJ1-3; D is unresolved. CDR1 is SGHAT, CDR2 FQNNGV, per germline. Trimming shortened V by 2 bases and J by 4 bases, and 3 bases separated the two germline ends. The CDR3 has 12 amino acids. For the CDR3, the DNA is TGTGCCAGCAGCTTATCCGGAAACACCATATATTTT. Protein product: CASSLSGNTIYF.

The J gene is TRBJ2-1, the V gene TRBV29-1; 8 bases agree with TRBD2. The CDR3 spans 14 residues. The V segment lost 2 bases and the J segment 6 bases; nucleotides outside the gene matches: 6. The germline gives CDR1 SQVTM, CDR2 ANQGSEA. CDR3 sequence: CSVEPSGHRNEQFF. CDR3 DNA: TGCAGCGTTGAACCTAGCGGGCACCGCAATGAGCAGTTCTTC.

This clone was found a few times. V usage is TRBV7-6 and J usage is TRBJ1-2; 10 bases are shared with TRBD1. This CDR3 is 15 amino acids long. The germline gives CDR1 SGHVS, CDR2 FNYEAQ. With 3 bases clipped from V and 7 bases from J, the junction kept 8 bases outside the gene matches. CDR3 sequence (DNA): TGTGCCAGCAGCTTCAATCCGGGACAGGGGATTGGCTACACCTTC. Its translation is CASSFNPGQGIGYTF.

With respect to this clone: Other nucleotide sequences from this sample produce the same CDR3. The chain joins TRBV19 to TRBJ1-2; a possible D gene is TRBD1 (6 bases). V was cut by 6 bases and J by 3 bases, with 14 bases left in between. CDR1 and CDR2 from the germline V gene are LNHDA and SQIVND (reference sequence). The CDR3 extends over 14 amino acids. In nucleotides, the CDR3 is TGTGCCAGTAGCCTAACACACAGGGACTATGGCTACACCTTC. Protein: CASSLTHRDYGYTF.

This chain uses TRBV7-6 with TRBJ2-3; the match to TRBD2 covers 16 bases. From germline, CDR1 is SGHVS and CDR2 FNYEAQ. V trimming: 5 bases; J trimming: 4 bases; junction bases outside the gene matches: 9. The CDR3 consists of 18 residues. The chain's CDR3 is CASSGGLAGGPGADTQYF. CDR3 coding DNA: TGTGCCAGCAGCGGGGGACTAGCGGGAGGGCCCGGAGCAGATACGCAGTATTTT. The full variable domain, with the rest looked up from reference TRBV7-6 and TRBJ2-3, is GAGVSQSPRYKVTKRGQDVALRCDPISGHVSLYWYRQALGQGPEFLTYFNYEAQQDKSGLPNDRFSAERPEGSISTLTIQRTEQRDSAMYRCASSGGLAGGPGADTQYFGPGTRLTVL.